Following are 32 T cell receptor beta chains from one sample sequenced in a study of beta chain features in type 1 diabetes. Expressed TCRB transcripts were sequenced because the entire RNA isolate underwent reverse transcription. Generated by immunoSEQ multiplex PCR, the TCRdb table keeps only in-frame clones and is missing some. The profile shows over 600,000 clones, under 15% of them singletons. Their specific antigens are unknown. Study-level findings and limits: There was a moderate but significant shortening of TCRB CDR3s in all four CD4+ subsets of Type 1 diabetes patients.

The sequenced material came from naive CD4+ T cells from blood. The source of these receptors is a man aged 30-40 years with type 1 diabetes.

This clone was seen a few times. CDR3 in amino acids: CASSQGSTSGQETQYF. The CDR3 DNA reads TGCGCCAGCAGCCAAGGGTCGACTAGCGGACAAGAGACCCAGTACTTC. V gene TRBV4-3 combines with J gene TRBJ2-5; 9 bases are a match to TRBD2. Germline loops: CDR1 LGHNA, CDR2 YSLEER. Trimming removed 1 base from V and 2 bases from J; junction bases left unmatched: 5. The CDR3 covers 16 residues.

This chain joins TRBV2 and TRBJ1-2; no definite D call. Trimming cost V 4 bases and J 3 bases, with 12 bases left between them. CDR3 size: 14 residues. The germline V gene encodes CDR1 SNHLY and CDR2 FYNNEI. CDR3 bases: TGTGCCAGCAGTGTGGCCGGGGTAGACTATGGCTACACCTTC. Translation: CASSVAGVDYGYTF.

This clone was picked up a small number of times. This chain joins TRBV9 and TRBJ2-5; 7 bases agree with TRBD2. V trimming: 4 bases; J trimming: 6 bases; junction bases outside the gene matches: 12. The CDR3 loop spans 15 amino acids. The germline CDR1 and CDR2 sequences are SGDLS and YYNGEE. The CDR3 here is CASSPGEGRRKTQYF. CDR3 sequence (DNA): TGTGCCAGCAGCCCCGGGGAGGGGCGCAGAAAGACCCAGTACTTC. Based on the CDR3 plus reference TRBV9 and TRBJ2-5, the full variable domain is DSGVTQTPKHLITATGQRVTLRCSPRSGDLSVYWYQQSLDQGLQFLIQYYNGEERAKGNILERFSAQQFPDLHSELNLSSLELGDSALYFCASSPGEGRRKTQYFGPGTRLLVL.

This clone was observed a handful of times. This chain joins TRBV4-2 and TRBJ2-1; unclear D gene. The CDR3 runs 14 residues. Trimming cost V 6 bases and J 6 bases, with 15 bases left between them. CDR1 and CDR2 from the germline V gene are LGHNA and YNFKEQ. The CDR3 DNA is TGTGCCAGCAGTCCTTTTCCAGAACCCAATGAGCAGTTCTTC. The encoded protein is CASSPFPEPNEQFF.

This clone appeared once. The chain couples TRBV2 to TRBJ1-1; D gene uncertain. The V gene lost 4 bases and the J gene lost 7 bases, with 10 bases spanning the gap. Germline values: CDR1 SNHLY, CDR2 FYNNEI. The CDR3 is made up of 12 amino acids. The CDR3 region has the DNA TGTGCCAGCAGTGCGCTGGCGAGTGAAGCTTTCTTT. This sequence encodes CASSALASEAFF. Variable domain in full (rest from reference TRBV2 and TRBJ1-1): EPEVTQTPSHQVTQMGQEVILRCVPISNHLYFYWYRQILGQKVEFLVSFYNNEISEKSEIFDDQFSVERPDGSNFTLKIRSTKLEDSAMYFCASSALASEAFFGQGTRLTVV.

This clone was counted a few times. The same CDR3 arises from other DNA sequences in this sample as well. The chain is built from TRBV29-1 and TRBJ2-5; no firm D call. Germline CDR1 is SQVTM and CDR2 is ANQGSEA. Trimming stripped 4 bases from V and 4 bases from J, with 4 bases between. This CDR3 contains 10 residues. This CDR3 is CSVGGETQYF. The CDR3 nucleotides read TGCAGCGTTGGAGGAGAGACCCAGTACTTC.

This chain joins TRBV6-4 and TRBJ2-3; 9 bases fit TRBD2. Germline-derived CDR1 and CDR2 are MRHNA and SNTAGT. This CDR3 region has 13 residues. Trimming at V came to 8 bases and at J to 3 bases, leaving 3 bases not matched to a gene. The CDR3 spells CASGGGATDTQYF. The CDR3 nucleotides are TGTGCCAGCGGCGGGGGGGCGACAGATACGCAGTATTTT.

This clone showed up just a few times. This chain uses TRBV14 with TRBJ2-3; D is unclear. Germline CDR1 SGHDN, CDR2 FVKESK. The length of the CDR3 is 12 residues. The V end was cut by 0 bases, the J end by 8 bases, with 6 bases between. The CDR3 loop reads CASSQDPITQYF. The CDR3 DNA follows: TGTGCCAGCAGCCAAGACCCAATTACGCAGTATTTT.

The V call is TRBV5-1, the J call TRBJ1-4, with 7 bases aligning to TRBD1. There are 14 residues in the CDR3. After removal of 7 bases from V and 8 bases from J, the junction contained 11 bases not matched to a gene. Germline loops: CDR1 SGHRS, CDR2 YFSETQ. As DNA, the CDR3 is TGCGCCAGCGCTCGGAGGGGGCCCAGCGAAAAACTGTTTTTT. It encodes CASARRGPSEKLFF. Using reference TRBV5-1 and TRBJ1-4 for the parts outside the CDR3, the full variable domain is KAGVTQTPRYLIKTRGQQVTLSCSPISGHRSVSWYQQTPGQGLQFLFEYFSETQRNKGNFPGRFSGRQFSNSRSEMNVSTLELGDSALYLCASARRGPSEKLFFGSGTQLSVL.

The chain carries TRBV7-2 and TRBJ1-6, with 8 bases lining up with TRBD1. Looked up from germline, CDR1 is SGHTA and CDR2 is FQGNSA. CDR3 size: 15 residues. Unmatched junction bases numbered 6, after V lost 6 bases and J lost 5 bases. In DNA form, the CDR3 reads TGTGCCAGCAGAAGACAGACAGGGGATAATTCACCCCTCCACTTT. Amino acid sequence: CASRRQTGDNSPLHF.

This rearrangement joins TRBV5-4 to TRBJ2-5; D gene uncertain. This CDR3 comprises 14 residues. V lost 1 base, J lost 1 base, and 8 bases lay in between. The V gene's germline CDR1 is SGHNT and CDR2 YYREEE (reference sequence). The CDR3 spells CASSLSGIQETQYF. The CDR3 DNA reads TGTGCCAGCAGCTTGTCTGGGATCCAAGAGACCCAGTACTTC.

The chain uses TRBV18 and TRBJ2-6; D is possibly TRBD1 or TRBD2 (5 bases each). The V and J ends lost 4 bases and 1 base respectively, with 8 bases between them. CDR3 length equals 15 residues. Germline assignment: CDR1 KGHSH and CDR2 LQKENI. CDR3 nucleotide sequence: TGTGCCAGCTCACAGGGGACGTCTGGGGCCAACGTCCTGACTTTC. It translates to CASSQGTSGANVLTF.

This clone has a handful of counts. This chain uses TRBV5-1 with TRBJ2-3; D is possibly TRBD1 (7 bases). Germline V gives CDR1 SGHRS, CDR2 YFSETQ. V lost 3 bases and J 0 bases, leaving 14 bases between the germline ends. The CDR3 is made up of 16 amino acids. CDR3 loop: CASSSQTGRSTDTQYF. Written as DNA, the CDR3 is TGCGCCAGCAGCTCCCAGACAGGGAGGAGCACAGATACGCAGTATTTT.

This clone was observed a handful of times. DNA for the CDR3: TGTGCCAGCAGTCTAGTGACAGGAGCGGCCTACGAGCAGTACTTC. This translates into CASSLVTGAAYEQYF. V is TRBV27 and J is TRBJ2-7; D is possibly TRBD1 (6 bases). CDR3 length: 15 residues. Trimming removed 5 bases from V and 2 bases from J, with 16 bases in between. The germline gives CDR1 MNHEY, CDR2 SMNVEV (reference sequence).

This clone has a handful of counts. This chain joins TRBV9 and TRBJ1-1; TRBD1 might be the D (6 bases). Germline CDR1 is SGDLS and CDR2 is YYNGEE. The length of the CDR3 is 14 residues. The ends were cut back, 6 bases at V and 10 bases at J, with 22 bases in the middle. Here the CDR3 DNA reads TGTGCCAGCACCTACTCATTGGGAACAGGGCCAGCTTTCTTT. It is translated as CASTYSLGTGPAFF.

This chain links TRBV7-6 with TRBJ2-3, with 11 bases matching TRBD2. CDR1 is SGHVS, CDR2 FNYEAQ, per germline. Trimming at V came to 5 bases and at J to 4 bases, leaving 8 bases not matched to a gene. This CDR3 spans 16 amino acids. This CDR3 reads CASSVTSGGWADTQYF. CDR3 sequence (DNA): TGTGCCAGCAGCGTAACTAGCGGGGGTTGGGCAGATACGCAGTATTTT.

This clone was picked up a small number of times. V and J are TRBV4-2 and TRBJ1-1, with a tentative D call TRBD1 (6 bases). V gave up 1 base and J gave up 11 bases, with 14 bases separating them. There are 13 residues in the CDR3. The germline gives CDR1 LGHNA, CDR2 YNFKEQ. CDR3 coding DNA: TGTGCCAGCAGCCAAGCAACGACAGGAACGGCTTTCTTT. Translated: CASSQATTGTAFF.

This sequence joins TRBV19 and TRBJ2-1; D call uncertain. The CDR3 consists of 16 residues. The V end lost 0 bases, the J end lost 2 bases, and 11 bases lay between the germline ends. Looked up from germline, CDR1 is LNHDA and CDR2 is SQIVND (reference sequence). This chain's CDR3 is CASSIDSRHAYNEQFF. Here the CDR3 DNA reads TGTGCCAGTAGTATAGATTCGAGACATGCCTACAATGAGCAGTTCTTC.

The genes are TRBV6-5 and TRBJ2-7, with D hard to call. Between the trimmed V and J ends, which lost 0 bases and 0 bases, there was a span of 12 bases. Germline V gene data show CDR1 as MNHEY and CDR2 as SVGAGI. The CDR3 length is 16 residues. CDR3: CASSYSTDLNSYEQYF. CDR3 nucleotides: TGTGCCAGCAGTTACTCAACGGACCTCAACTCCTACGAGCAGTACTTC.

This clone was counted only a few times. This chain uses TRBV6-9 with TRBJ2-3; weak D call: TRBD2 (6 bases). Germline lookup yields CDR1 MNHGY and CDR2 SVAAGI. V shed 1 base and J shed 2 bases, with 13 bases lying between them. The CDR3 loop spans 16 amino acids. The CDR3 region has the DNA TGTGCCAGCAGTTATTTTTGCGGGGAGATCACAGATACGCAGTATTTT. It translates to CASSYFCGEITDTQYF.

This clone was counted only a few times. The CDR3: CSVDQAGYTF. For the CDR3, the DNA is TGCAGCGTTGACCAGGCCGGCTACACCTTC. The chain recombines TRBV29-1 with TRBJ1-2, with unresolved D. This CDR3 contains 10 residues. With 3 bases removed from V and 8 bases from J, the gap between germline ends came to 7 bases. Germline V gene data show CDR1 as SQVTM and CDR2 as ANQGSEA.

This clone was picked up a small number of times. The rearrangement uses TRBV6-8 and TRBJ1-2; no clear D. V dropped 0 bases and J dropped 7 bases, with 9 bases sitting between them. Germline CDR1 is MNHGY and CDR2 is SAAAGT. The CDR3 totals 13 residues. For the CDR3, the DNA is TGTGCCAGCAGTTACTCGAGTGTGAGTGGCTACACCTTC. It translates to CASSYSSVSGYTF.

Here the CDR3 reads CASSLGTRGEQYF. CDR3 DNA: TGTGCCAGCAGCTTAGGAACCAGGGGCGAGCAGTACTTC. The chain recombines TRBV11-3 with TRBJ2-7; possibly TRBD1 for D (6 bases). The CDR3 consists of 13 residues. V dropped 1 base and J dropped 6 bases, with 10 bases sitting between them. CDR1 SGHNT and CDR2 YENEEA come from the germline V gene. Full variable domain (remainder filled in from reference TRBV11-3 and TRBJ2-7): EAGVVQSPRYKIIEKKQPVAFWCNPISGHNTLYWYLQNLGQGPELLIRYENEEAVDDSQLPKDRFSAERLKGVDSTLKIQPAELGDSAVYLCASSLGTRGEQYFGPGTRLTVT.

The V call is TRBV7-2, the J call TRBJ1-4; perhaps TRBD1 as D (5 bases). This CDR3 region has 14 residues. V was pared by 4 bases and J by 1 base, with 7 bases between. Germline V gene data show CDR1 as SGHTA and CDR2 as FQGNSA. The CDR3 DNA is TGTGCCAGCAGCTCAGGGTTAACTAATGAAAAACTGTTTTTT. This encodes CASSSGLTNEKLFF.

This clone was observed a handful of times. The chain joins TRBV5-4 to TRBJ1-6; unclear D gene. The germline V gene has CDR1 SGHNT and CDR2 YYREEE (reference sequence). The V end lost 7 bases, the J end lost 7 bases, and 12 bases lay between the germline ends. The CDR3 contains 13 residues. The chain's CDR3 is CASSEVANSPLHF. The CDR3 bases are TGTGCCAGCTCGGAGGTGGCAAATTCACCCCTCCACTTT.

This clone has just a few counts. The chain couples TRBV5-1 to TRBJ2-7, with TRBD1 matching over 10 bases. This CDR3 is 14 amino acids long. V lost 4 bases and J lost 5; bases outside the gene matches: 6. The germline gives CDR1 SGHRS, CDR2 YFSETQ. CDR3 region: CASSATGGPNEQYF. The CDR3 DNA is TGCGCCAGCAGCGCGACAGGGGGCCCGAACGAGCAGTACTTC.

This clone was seen more than once but under ten times. The chain links TRBV7-2 to TRBJ1-5; no firm D call. CDR1 and CDR2 (germline): SGHTA, FQGNSA. This CDR3 spans 17 amino acids. V was cut by 5 bases and J by 0 bases, with 17 bases left in between. The DNA for the CDR3 is TGTGCCAGCAGCCCCTCCTCGGGCAGCGATAGCAATCAGCCCCAGCATTTT. Encoded protein: CASSPSSGSDSNQPQHF.

This chain joins TRBV6-1 and TRBJ1-4, with D possibly being TRBD1 (5 bases). Trimming took 1 base from V and 8 from J, leaving 8 bases between them. Germline values: CDR1 MNHNS, CDR2 SASEGT. The CDR3 loop spans 13 amino acids. The CDR3 DNA reads as TGTGCCAGCAGTGAAGGTGGGACGGAAAAACTGTTTTTT. Its translation: CASSEGGTEKLFF.

The genes are TRBV19 and TRBJ2-7; 7 positions agree with TRBD1. Germline V gene lookup returns CDR1 LNHDA and CDR2 SQIVND (reference sequence). J gave up 1 base and V 6 bases, and 6 bases lay outside the gene matches. This CDR3 has 14 amino acids. The CDR3 nucleotides read TGTGCCAGTAGCTCGGGACAGCCTTCCTACGAGCAGTACTTC. Translating gives CASSSGQPSYEQYF.

The chain links TRBV7-2 to TRBJ1-6; no definite D call. V was cut by 2 bases and J by 10 bases, with 3 bases left in between. CDR3 length: 11 residues. Germline values: CDR1 SGHTA, CDR2 FQGNSA. The CDR3 DNA follows: TGTGCCAGCAGCTTACGCTCACCCCTCCACTTT. Amino acid sequence: CASSLRSPLHF. Drawing the rest from reference TRBV7-2 and TRBJ1-6, the complete variable domain is GAGVSQSPSNKVTEKGKDVELRCDPISGHTALYWYRQSLGQGLEFLIYFQGNSAPDKSGLPSDRFSAERTGGSVSTLTIQRTQQEDSAVYLCASSLRSPLHFGNGTRLTVT.

This sequence joins TRBV7-8 and TRBJ1-5, with 7 bases matching TRBD1. CDR1 and CDR2 from the germline V gene are SGHVS and FQNEAQ. The ends lost 5 bases at V and 9 bases at J; junction bases unmatched: 10. There are 14 residues in the CDR3. CDR3 amino acids: CASSADRADRPQHF. In DNA, the CDR3 is TGTGCCAGCAGCGCCGACAGGGCCGATCGGCCCCAGCATTTT.

This clone showed up just a few times. This chain connects TRBV19 to TRBJ2-2; weak D call: TRBD1 (6 bases). V gave up 5 bases and J gave up 4 bases, with 14 bases separating them. Germline CDR1 LNHDA, CDR2 SQIVND (reference sequence). CDR3 length equals 15 residues. The DNA for the CDR3 is TGTGCCAGTAGTCCACAGAGGACAGCCACCGGGGAGCTGTTTTTT. As protein: CASSPQRTATGELFF.